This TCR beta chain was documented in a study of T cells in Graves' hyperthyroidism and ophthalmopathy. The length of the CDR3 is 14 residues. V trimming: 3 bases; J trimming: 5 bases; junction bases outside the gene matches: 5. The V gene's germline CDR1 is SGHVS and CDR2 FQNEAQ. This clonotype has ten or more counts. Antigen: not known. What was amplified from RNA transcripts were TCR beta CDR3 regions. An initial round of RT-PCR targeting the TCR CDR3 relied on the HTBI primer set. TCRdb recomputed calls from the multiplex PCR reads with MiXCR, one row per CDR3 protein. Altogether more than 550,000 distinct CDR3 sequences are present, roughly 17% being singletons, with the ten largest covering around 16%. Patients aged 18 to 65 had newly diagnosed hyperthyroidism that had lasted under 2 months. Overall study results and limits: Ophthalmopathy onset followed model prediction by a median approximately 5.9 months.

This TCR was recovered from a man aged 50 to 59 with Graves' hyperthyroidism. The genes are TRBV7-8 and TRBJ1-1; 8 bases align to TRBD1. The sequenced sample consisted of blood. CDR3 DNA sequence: TGTGCCAGCAGCTTGGGGACAGGTCGTACTGAAGCTTTCTTT. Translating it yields CASSLGTGRTEAFF.